The clone carrying this T cell receptor (beta chain) was detected only a few times. Its antigen is currently unknown. Primers used in a second PCR of about 7 to 12 cycles were a sample-barcoded 5' primer and a J-beta primer mix. TCRdb re-analysed the 5' RACE reads in MiXCR, keeping a single row per CDR3 protein. This sample yields about 1,800,000 distinct CDR3 sequences, of which over 25% are seen a single time; about 8% belongs to the top ten. CDR3 length equals 17 residues. Germline V gene lookup returns CDR1 SGHTA and CDR2 FQGNSA. After removal of 4 bases from V and 5 bases from J, the junction contained 8 bases not matched to a gene. This sample stems from a study of blood T cells in healthy people across ages. The wider study: Per two T cells, template switching captured roughly one barcoded beta molecule. Study-wide results and caveats: Getting older went along with TCR beta diversity per million T cells dropping roughly linearly.

Specimen: blood. The TCR was taken from a woman aged 25 to 39 in good health. This chain connects TRBV7-2 to TRBJ2-3; 14 bases are a match to TRBD2. The CDR3 here is CASSSPTSGGGIDTQYF. The DNA for the CDR3 is TGTGCCAGCAGCTCTCCGACTAGCGGGGGGGGGATAGATACGCAGTATTTT. The full variable domain, in which reference TRBV7-2 and TRBJ2-3 provide the parts outside the CDR3, is GAGVSQSPSNKVTEKGKDVELRCDPISGHTALYWYRQSLGQGLEFLIYFQGNSAPDKSGLPSDRFSAERTGGSVSTLTIQRTQQEDSAVYLCASSSPTSGGGIDTQYFGPGTRLTVL.